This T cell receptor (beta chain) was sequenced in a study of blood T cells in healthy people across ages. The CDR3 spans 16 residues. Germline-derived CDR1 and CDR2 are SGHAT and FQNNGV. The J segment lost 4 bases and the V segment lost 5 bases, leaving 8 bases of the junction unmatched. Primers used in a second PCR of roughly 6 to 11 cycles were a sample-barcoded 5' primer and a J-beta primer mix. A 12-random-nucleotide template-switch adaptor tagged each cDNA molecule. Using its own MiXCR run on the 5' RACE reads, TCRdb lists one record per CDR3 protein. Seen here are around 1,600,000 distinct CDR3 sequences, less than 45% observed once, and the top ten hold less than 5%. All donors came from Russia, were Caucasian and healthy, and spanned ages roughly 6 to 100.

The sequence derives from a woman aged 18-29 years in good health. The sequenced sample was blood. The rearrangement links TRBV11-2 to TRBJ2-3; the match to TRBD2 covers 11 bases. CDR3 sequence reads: CASSHYSGRGPDTQYF. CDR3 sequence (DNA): TGTGCCAGCAGCCATTATAGCGGGAGGGGGCCAGATACGCAGTATTTT.